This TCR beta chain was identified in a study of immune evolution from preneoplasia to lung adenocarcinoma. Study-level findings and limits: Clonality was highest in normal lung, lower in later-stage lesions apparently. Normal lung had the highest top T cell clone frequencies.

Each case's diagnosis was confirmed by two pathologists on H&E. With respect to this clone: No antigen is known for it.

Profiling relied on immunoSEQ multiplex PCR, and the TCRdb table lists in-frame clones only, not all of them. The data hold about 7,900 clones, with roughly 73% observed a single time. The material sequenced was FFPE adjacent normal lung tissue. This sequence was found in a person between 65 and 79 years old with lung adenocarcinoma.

CDR3 sequence reads: CASVKGLLNTEAFF. CDR3 DNA: TGTGCCAGTGTGAAGGGGCTTCTGAACACTGAAGCTTTCTTT. V and J are TRBV28 and TRBJ1-1; a possible D gene is TRBD1 (5 bases). Germline assignment: CDR1 MDHEN and CDR2 SYDVKM. With 9 bases removed from V and 0 bases from J, the gap between germline ends came to 14 bases. The CDR3 is 14 amino acids.